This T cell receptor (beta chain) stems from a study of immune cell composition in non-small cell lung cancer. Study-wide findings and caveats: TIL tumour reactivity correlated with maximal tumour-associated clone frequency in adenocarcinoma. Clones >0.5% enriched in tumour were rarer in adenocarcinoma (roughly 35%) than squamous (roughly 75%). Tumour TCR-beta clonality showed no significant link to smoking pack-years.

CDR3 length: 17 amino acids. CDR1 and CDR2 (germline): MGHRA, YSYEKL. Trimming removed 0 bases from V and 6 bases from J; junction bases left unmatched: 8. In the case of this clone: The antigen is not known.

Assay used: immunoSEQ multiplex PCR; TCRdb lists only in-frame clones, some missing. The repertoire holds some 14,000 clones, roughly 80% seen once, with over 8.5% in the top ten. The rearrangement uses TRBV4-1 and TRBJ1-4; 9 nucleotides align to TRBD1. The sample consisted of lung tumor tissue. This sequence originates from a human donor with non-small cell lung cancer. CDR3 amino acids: CASSQDQGGQGDEKLFF. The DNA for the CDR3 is TGCGCCAGCAGCCAAGATCAGGGGGGACAGGGAGATGAAAAACTGTTTTTT.